Shown below are 20 T cell receptor beta chains from a single sample sequenced in a study of blood T cells in healthy people across ages. Then a second PCR, running about 6 to 12 cycles, was carried out with a sample-barcoded 5' primer and a J-beta primer mix. Each CDR3 protein gets one entry after TCRdb re-called the 5' RACE reads with MiXCR. The table lists fewer than 1,000,000 distinct CDR3 sequences, more than 40% of them singletons. The material sequenced was blood. The origin of the receptors is a man aged 60-69 years in good health.

This rearrangement joins TRBV30 to TRBJ1-2, with 8 nucleotides matching TRBD1. The junction had 17 bases not matched to a gene; V was cut back by 2 bases and J by 9 bases. CDR1 GTSNPN and CDR2 SVGIG come from the germline V gene (reference sequence). The length of the CDR3 is 16 residues. CDR3 in amino acids: CAWSPPGQEWASRYTF. The CDR3 coding sequence is TGTGCCTGGAGTCCTCCGGGACAGGAATGGGCTAGCCGCTACACCTTC. Supplemented by reference TRBV30 and TRBJ1-2, the full variable domain reads SQTIHQWPATLVQPVGSPLSLECTVEGTSNPNLYWYRQAAGRGLQLLFYSVGIGQISSEVPQNLSASRPQDRQFILSSKKLLLSDSGFYLCAWSPPGQEWASRYTFGSGTRLTVV.

This clonotype was observed a few times. The chain recombines TRBV6-6 with TRBJ2-5, with D possibly matching TRBD2 (7 bases). This CDR3 is 15 amino acids long. Per the germline V gene, CDR1 is MNHNY and CDR2 is SVGAGI (reference sequence). V gave up 2 bases and J gave up 4 bases, with 14 bases separating them. The CDR3 spells CASSYGGADGETQYF. The CDR3 DNA reads TGTGCCAGCAGTTACGGGGGGGCGGATGGAGAGACCCAGTACTTC.

This clonotype was observed once. One end of the junction fails to match germline, which may point to a read error. CDR3 DNA: TGTACCAGCAGTTTCCTGGCGGCCGATAAGATTCAGTACTTC. The encoded protein is CTSSFLAADKIQYF. The chain links TRBV6-2 or TRBV6-3 to TRBJ2-4; D uncertain. This CDR3 region has 14 residues. Germline V lookup: CDR1 MNHEY, CDR2 SVGEGT.

The chain couples TRBV5-1 to TRBJ2-7; D is perhaps TRBD1 (6 bases). CDR3 length: 16 amino acids. CDR1 is SGHRS, CDR2 YFSETQ, per germline. V was clipped by 1 base and J by 2 bases, with 16 bases between them. CDR3 DNA sequence: TGCGCCAGCAGCTTGACGACAGGCACCTCGCCCTACGAGCAGTACTTC. The encoded protein is CASSLTTGTSPYEQYF.

This clonotype was counted between two and nine times. This chain uses TRBV28 with TRBJ2-5; no definite D call. The CDR3 has 13 amino acids. Germline V CDR1 and CDR2: MDHEN, SYDVKM. V lost 8 bases to trimming and J lost 0 bases, with 10 bases between them. CDR3 sequence reads: CASHTEYQETQYF. In DNA form, the CDR3 reads TGTGCCAGCCACACAGAGTACCAAGAGACCCAGTACTTC.

The J gene is TRBJ2-1, the V gene TRBV19; D ambiguous. The CDR3 is 14 amino acids. Germline V gene sequence: CDR1 LNHDA, CDR2 SQIVND (reference sequence). The V end was cut by 4 bases, the J end by 2 bases, with 9 bases between. The CDR3 loop is CASSKNQPYNEQFF. The CDR3 DNA reads TGTGCCAGTAGTAAAAACCAGCCCTACAATGAGCAGTTCTTC. The variable domain in full, completed from reference TRBV19 and TRBJ2-1, reads DGGITQSPKYLFRKEGQNVTLSCEQNLNHDAMYWYRQDPGQGLRLIYYSQIVNDFQKGDIAEGYSVSREKKESFPLTVTSAQKNPTAFYLCASSKNQPYNEQFFGPGTRLTVL.

On this clonotype: Germline is not matched at one junction end, which may reflect a read error. The chain couples TRBV5-1 to TRBJ2-1, with TRBD2 as a possible D gene (7 bases). The V gene's germline CDR1 is SGHRS and CDR2 YFSETQ. The CDR3 is 17 residues long. Here the CDR3 reads CASSLAAGARVYSEQFF. In DNA, the CDR3 is TGCGCCAGCAGCTTGGCGGCGGGGGCCCGCGTCTACAGTGAGCAGTTCTTC.

The chain joins TRBV6-1 to TRBJ1-2, with D perhaps TRBD1 (5 bases). Deletions cut 5 bases from V and 7 bases from J, with 14 bases between. Germline V CDR1 and CDR2: MNHNS, SASEGT. This CDR3 is 13 amino acids long. The chain's CDR3 is CASSQRTQGGYTF. In DNA form, the CDR3 reads TGTGCCAGCAGTCAGAGAACCCAGGGTGGCTACACCTTC.

This clonotype was observed a few times. The rearrangement joins TRBV28 to TRBJ2-7; TRBD1 agrees at 7 bases. The CDR3 runs 15 residues. With 5 bases clipped from V and 0 bases from J, the junction kept 7 bases outside the gene matches. From germline, CDR1 is MDHEN and CDR2 SYDVKM. The CDR3 region is CASSENRDSSYEQYF. CDR3 DNA sequence: TGTGCCAGCAGTGAGAACCGGGACAGCTCCTACGAGCAGTACTTC.

The chain combines TRBV5-1 with TRBJ2-3; weak D call: TRBD2 (5 bases). Germline-derived CDR1 and CDR2 are SGHRS and YFSETQ. CDR3 length: 13 residues. Trimming left V 7 bases short and J 4 bases short, with 13 bases between. CDR3 in DNA: TGCGCCAGCTCCCGAACTAGAGCAGATACGCAGTATTTT. Translating gives CASSRTRADTQYF.

The V and J genes are TRBV6-4 and TRBJ1-5; D call uncertain. Germline loops: CDR1 MRHNA, CDR2 SNTAGT. V shed 7 bases and J shed 0 bases, with 19 bases lying between them. CDR3 length: 17 amino acids. CDR3 in DNA: TGTGCCAGCATCGGGTCGGCCTTTGTCGATAGCAATCAGCCCCAGCATTTT. This sequence encodes CASIGSAFVDSNQPQHF.

The table lists this clonotype with a few counts. The chain carries TRBV29-1 and TRBJ2-1, with D uncertain. CDR1 SQVTM and CDR2 ANQGSEA come from the germline V gene. V was shortened by 8 bases and J by 5 bases, with 19 bases between the two germline ends. The length of the CDR3 is 14 residues. CDR3 in amino acids: CSNTPWSGHNEQFF. The CDR3 region has the DNA TGCAGCAACACCCCCTGGAGTGGGCACAATGAGCAGTTCTTC.

CDR3 in DNA: TGCAGCGAACGCACAGGGCTCGAGACCCAGTACTTC. Its protein product is CSERTGLETQYF. This sequence joins TRBV29-1 and TRBJ2-7; tentatively, D is TRBD1 (6 bases). TRBJ2-5 matches the DNA end more closely, so the J call is doubtful. This CDR3 region has 12 residues. CDR1 is SQVTM and CDR2 is ANQGSEA in the germline V gene.

This clonotype was detected only a few times. The rearrangement joins TRBV7-8 to TRBJ1-2; D not resolved. Per the germline V gene, CDR1 is SGHVS and CDR2 is FQNEAQ. Between the trimmed V and J ends, which lost 5 bases and 3 bases, there was a span of 22 bases. The CDR3 totals 17 residues. This CDR3 reads CASSPLGVESPDYGYTF. The CDR3 DNA reads TGTGCCAGCAGCCCCCTTGGCGTGGAATCCCCTGACTATGGCTACACCTTC.

This clonotype showed up just a few times. The chain recombines TRBV18 with TRBJ2-6; no reliable D call. With 3 bases removed from V and 0 bases from J, the gap between germline ends came to 9 bases. CDR1 and CDR2 (germline): KGHSH, LQKENI. The length of the CDR3 is 16 residues. This CDR3 reads CASSPLAVSGANVLTF. The CDR3 coding sequence is TGTGCCAGCTCACCCTTAGCCGTCTCTGGGGCCAACGTCCTGACTTTC.

This clonotype showed up just a few times. This chain joins TRBV7-2 and TRBJ2-3, with 7 positions matching TRBD2. Germline V gives CDR1 SGHTA, CDR2 FQGNSA. The CDR3 runs 14 residues. J gave up 2 bases and V 4 bases, and 3 bases lay outside the gene matches. CDR3 nucleotide sequence: TGTGCCAGCAGCTCAAGCGGGGTCACAGATACGCAGTATTTT. Residues: CASSSSGVTDTQYF.

The V call is TRBV20-1, the J call TRBJ2-1; D gene uncertain. Looked up from germline, CDR1 is DFQATT and CDR2 is SNEGSKA (reference sequence). V was cut by 4 bases and J by 7 bases, with 20 bases left in between. The CDR3 is made up of 15 amino acids. CDR3 in DNA: TGCAGTGCTAATCTGGCTAACCCGCTCCGGAATGAGCAGTTCTTC. It codes for CSANLANPLRNEQFF.

The rearrangement joins TRBV6-5 to TRBJ2-2, with no clear D. The ends were cut back, 7 bases at V and 6 bases at J, with 9 bases in the middle. This CDR3 has 12 amino acids. Germline V gene data show CDR1 as MNHEY and CDR2 as SVGAGI. CDR3 residues: CASISGSGELFF. The CDR3 DNA sequence: TGTGCCAGCATCTCCGGTTCCGGGGAGCTGTTTTTT.

In this sample, this clonotype turned up many times. The J gene is TRBJ2-5, the V gene TRBV7-6, with unresolved D. The CDR3 spans 13 residues. Trimming removed 0 bases at V and 2 bases at J, with 4 bases between. Germline-derived CDR1 and CDR2 are SGHVS and FNYEAQ. In nucleotides, the CDR3 is TGTGCCAGCAGCTTAGCTCGGCAAGAGACCCAGTACTTC. It is translated as CASSLARQETQYF.

The chain recombines TRBV14 with TRBJ2-3; tentatively, D is TRBD1 or TRBD2 (5 bases each). There are 15 residues in the CDR3. Trimming cost V 1 base and J 5 bases, with 13 bases left between them. Germline loops: CDR1 SGHDN, CDR2 FVKESK. CDR3 amino acids: CASSQGGSAGDTQYF. CDR3 DNA: TGTGCCAGCAGCCAAGGGGGCAGCGCGGGAGATACGCAGTATTTT.